A selection of T cell receptor beta chains follows, all from one sample in a study of blood T cell repertoires in COVID-19. Profiling relied on immunoSEQ multiplex PCR, and the TCRdb table lists in-frame clones only, not all of them. The sample holds around 130,000 clones, roughly three quarters seen once. The sample consisted of peripheral blood. These receptors were collected from a human donor in a cohort sampled during active COVID-19. Both conserved end residues are part of each CDR3. The D gene is left open where the match is weak. Clone size, where shown, is once, few, many, or a class for clones that have expanded.

j_call v_call clone_size d_call cdr3_aa cdr3_nt
TRBJ1-5 TRBV12-5 - TRBD1 CASGLGGTGVNQPQHF TGTGCTAGTGGTTTGGGGGGGACAGGGGTTAATCAGCCCCAGCATTTT
TRBJ1-5 TRBV30 - - CAWSYRALSNQPQHF TGTGCCTGGAGTTACAGGGCCCTTAGCAATCAGCCCCAGCATTTT
TRBJ2-5 TRBV3-1/TRBV3-2 once TRBD2 CASSPQLGGGETQYF TGTGCCAGCAGCCCTCAACTGGGGGGGGGAGAGACCCAGTACTTC
TRBJ1-1 TRBV19 - - CASSMFSGQNTEAFF TGTGCCAGTAGTATGTTTTCTGGACAGAACACTGAAGCTTTCTTT
TRBJ2-7 TRBV15 - - CATSTRRTSGEQYF TGTGCCACCAGCACGCGACGGACATCCGGCGAGCAGTACTTC
TRBJ1-3 TRBV6-5 - - CASSYLGGTSGNTIYF TGTGCCAGCAGTTACCTGGGAGGCACCTCTGGAAACACCATATATTTT
TRBJ2-7 TRBV19 once - CASSSRPGGEQYF TGTGCCAGTAGTAGCCGGCCCGGGGGAGAGCAGTACTTC
TRBJ2-7 TRBV9 medium-sized - CASSVEWTTDYEQYF TGTGCCAGCAGCGTAGAATGGACTACCGACTACGAGCAGTACTTC
TRBJ2-7 TRBV20-1 - - CSAEVLGEQYF TGCAGTGCCGAGGTCCTGGGCGAGCAGTACTTC
TRBJ2-7 TRBV27 - TRBD2 CASSFRPSGRDEQYF TGTGCCAGCAGTTTTCGCCCTAGCGGGAGGGACGAGCAGTACTTC
TRBJ2-1 TRBV3-1/TRBV3-2 - TRBD2 CASSQGTSGSLYEQFF TGTGCCAGCAGCCAAGGGACTAGCGGGAGTTTGTATGAGCAGTTCTTC
TRBJ2-7 TRBV4-2 few - CASSHPSAGEQYF TGTGCCAGCAGCCACCCCTCCGCGGGCGAGCAGTACTTC
TRBJ1-2 TRBV6-6 - - CASSPSGGLGYTF TGTGCCAGCAGTCCCAGTGGGGGCCTTGGCTACACCTTC
TRBJ1-2 TRBV28 - TRBD1 CASSPPDREWGYTF TGTGCCAGCAGCCCTCCGGACAGGGAATGGGGCTACACCTTC
TRBJ1-6 TRBV4-1 - - CASSQADSPLHF TGCGCCAGCAGCCAAGCGGATTCACCCCTCCACTTT
TRBJ2-1 TRBV6-6 - TRBD2 CASRQLAHSSYNEQFF TGTGCCAGCAGGCAACTAGCGCACAGCTCCTACAATGAGCAGTTCTTC